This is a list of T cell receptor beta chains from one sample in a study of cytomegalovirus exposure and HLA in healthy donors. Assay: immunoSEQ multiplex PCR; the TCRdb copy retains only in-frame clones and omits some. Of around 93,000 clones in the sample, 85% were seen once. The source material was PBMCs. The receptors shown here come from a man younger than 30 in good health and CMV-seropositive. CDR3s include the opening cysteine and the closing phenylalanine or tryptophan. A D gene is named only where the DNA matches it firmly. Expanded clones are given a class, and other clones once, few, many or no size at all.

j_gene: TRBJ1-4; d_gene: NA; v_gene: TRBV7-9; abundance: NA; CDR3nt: TGTGCCAGCAGCTTAGCTGGCCAGGGGAGAATAAATGAAAAACTGTTTTTT; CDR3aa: CASSLAGQGRINEKLFF
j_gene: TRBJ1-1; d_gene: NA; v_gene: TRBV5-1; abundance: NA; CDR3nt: TGCGCCAGCAGCGAGATGACAGCGAACACTGAAGCTTTCTTT; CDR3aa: CASSEMTANTEAFF
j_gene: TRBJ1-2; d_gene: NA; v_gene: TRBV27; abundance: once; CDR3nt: TGTGCCAGCAGTTTAGAGTACAGCCGTAACTATGGCTACACCTTC; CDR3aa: CASSLEYSRNYGYTF
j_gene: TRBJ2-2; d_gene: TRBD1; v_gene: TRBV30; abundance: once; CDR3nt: TGTGCCTGGAGTCCGGGACAGGGTTTGGGCGGGGAGCTGTTTTTT; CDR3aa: CAWSPGQGLGGELFF
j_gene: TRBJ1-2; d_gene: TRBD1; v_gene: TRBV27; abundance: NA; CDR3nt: TGTGCCAGCCGACAGGGGGTAAGCGGCTACACCTTC; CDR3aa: CASRQGVSGYTF
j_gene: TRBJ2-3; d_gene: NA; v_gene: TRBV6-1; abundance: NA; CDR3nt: TGTGCCAGCAGTGAAGTCCTGCGGGTTGATACGCAGTATTTT; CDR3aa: CASSEVLRVDTQYF
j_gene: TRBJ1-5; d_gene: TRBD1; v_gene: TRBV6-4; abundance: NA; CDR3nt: TGTGCCGGCCGTCCCCCAGGGGGCAGGGCTGCTCAGCCCCAGCATTTT; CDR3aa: CAGRPPGGRAAQPQHF
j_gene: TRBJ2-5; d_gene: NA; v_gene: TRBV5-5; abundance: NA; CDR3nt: TGTGCCAGCAGCTTAAATCCAACAGGGGCGGGGGAGACCCAGTACTTC; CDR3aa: CASSLNPTGAGETQYF
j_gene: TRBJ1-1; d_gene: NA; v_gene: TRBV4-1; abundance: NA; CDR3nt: TGCGCCAGCAGCCAAGTGGAGGGCACTGAAGCTTTCTTT; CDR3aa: CASSQVEGTEAFF
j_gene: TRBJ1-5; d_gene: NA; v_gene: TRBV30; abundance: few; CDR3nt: TGTGCCTGGAGTGTACCCGCGACAGGTAATAGCAATCAGCCCCAGCATTTT; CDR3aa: CAWSVPATGNSNQPQHF
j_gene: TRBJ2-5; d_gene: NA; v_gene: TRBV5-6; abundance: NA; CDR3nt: TGTGCCAGCAGCTTCGGCGGTTCCTGGGCCCAGTACTTC; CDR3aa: CASSFGGSWAQYF
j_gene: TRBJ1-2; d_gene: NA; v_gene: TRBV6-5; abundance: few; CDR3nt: TGTGCCAGCAGTTACTCGAGGCAGTTGGGTGGCTACACCTTC; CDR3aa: CASSYSRQLGGYTF
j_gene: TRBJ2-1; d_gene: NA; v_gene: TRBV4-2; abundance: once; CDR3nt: TGTGCCAGCAGCCAAGTGTCGCTTACATCCTACAATGAGCAGTTCTTC; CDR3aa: CASSQVSLTSYNEQFF
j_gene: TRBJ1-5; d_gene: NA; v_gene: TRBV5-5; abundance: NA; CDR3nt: TGTGCCAGCAGCTTGTCTAAAGTTGATCAGCCCCAGCATTTT; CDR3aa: CASSLSKVDQPQHF
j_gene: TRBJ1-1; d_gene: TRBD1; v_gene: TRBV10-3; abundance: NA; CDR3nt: TGTGCCATCCGATCCGACAGGGACACTGAAGCTTTCTTT; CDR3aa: CAIRSDRDTEAFF
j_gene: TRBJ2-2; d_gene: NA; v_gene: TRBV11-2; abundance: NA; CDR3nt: TGTGCCAGCAGCTTCCGGGGGACCGGGGAGCTGTTTTTT; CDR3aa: CASSFRGTGELFF
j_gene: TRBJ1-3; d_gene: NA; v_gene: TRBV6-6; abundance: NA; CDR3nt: TGTGCCAGCAGTTACGGAGGACGAGTGGAAAACACCATATATTTT; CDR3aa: CASSYGGRVENTIYF
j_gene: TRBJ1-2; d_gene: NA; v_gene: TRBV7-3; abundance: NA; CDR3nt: TGTGCCAGCAGCTTAGGACAGACACCCGGCGGCTACACCTTC; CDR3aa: CASSLGQTPGGYTF
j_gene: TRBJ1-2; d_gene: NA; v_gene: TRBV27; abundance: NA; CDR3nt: TGTGCCAGCAGTTTAAATGGGCAGGGGAATATAGCTAACTATGGCTACACCTTC; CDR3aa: CASSLNGQGNIANYGYTF
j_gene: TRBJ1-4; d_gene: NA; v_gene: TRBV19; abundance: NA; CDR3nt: TGTGCCAGCCGGGACCGCGGGGATGAAAAACTGTTTTTT; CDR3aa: CASRDRGDEKLFF
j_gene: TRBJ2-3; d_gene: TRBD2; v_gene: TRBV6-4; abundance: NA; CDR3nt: TGTGCCAGCAGTGACTTTGCTAGCGGAGGCACAGATACGCAGTATTTT; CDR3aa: CASSDFASGGTDTQYF
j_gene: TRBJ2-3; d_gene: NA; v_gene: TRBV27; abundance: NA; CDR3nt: TGTGCCAGCAGTTTCGTAGGACATCCGGATACGCAGTATTTT; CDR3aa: CASSFVGHPDTQYF
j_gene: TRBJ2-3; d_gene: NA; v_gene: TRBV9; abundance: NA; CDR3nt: TGTGCCAGCAGCCCAGGCGGGACGCTGAGGGTTACGCAGTATTTT; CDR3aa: CASSPGGTLRVTQYF
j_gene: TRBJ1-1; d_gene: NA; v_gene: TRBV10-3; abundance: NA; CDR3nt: TGTGCCACCCAGTGGGGCCAGGCGAACACTGAAGCTTTCTTT; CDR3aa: CATQWGQANTEAFF
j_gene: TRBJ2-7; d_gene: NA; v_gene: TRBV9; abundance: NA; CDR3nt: TGTGCCAGCAGCGCCACAGTATCCGTCCACGAGCAGTACTTC; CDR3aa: CASSATVSVHEQYF
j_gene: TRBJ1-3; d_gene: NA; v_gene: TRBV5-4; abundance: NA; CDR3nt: TGTGCCAGCAGCTTGGCACACTCTGGAAACACCATATATTTT; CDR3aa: CASSLAHSGNTIYF
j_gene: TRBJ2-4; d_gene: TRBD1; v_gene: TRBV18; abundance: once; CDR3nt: TGTGCCAGCTCCCGAAACAGGGGGGAAAACATTCAGTACTTC; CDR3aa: CASSRNRGENIQYF
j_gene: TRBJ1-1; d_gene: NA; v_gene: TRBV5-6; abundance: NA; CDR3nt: TGTGCCAGCAGCTTGGTACTGGTGAACACTGAAGCTTTCTTT; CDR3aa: CASSLVLVNTEAFF
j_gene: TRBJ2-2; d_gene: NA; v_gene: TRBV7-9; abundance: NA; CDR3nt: TGTGCCAGCAGCTTAGGAAATCTGCGGGTCACGACTCTCACCGGGGAGCTGTTTTTT; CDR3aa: CASSLGNLRVTTLTGELFF
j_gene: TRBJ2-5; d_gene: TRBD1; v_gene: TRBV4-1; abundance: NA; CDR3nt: TGCGCCAGCAGCCAATGGGTTCAGGGGGTTGAGACCCAGTACTTC; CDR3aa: CASSQWVQGVETQYF
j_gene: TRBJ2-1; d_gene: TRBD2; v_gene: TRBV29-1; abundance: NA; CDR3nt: TGCAGCGTTGACGGAGGGCGGGAGACAAGTCGGAATGAGCAGTTCTTC; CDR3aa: CSVDGGRETSRNEQFF
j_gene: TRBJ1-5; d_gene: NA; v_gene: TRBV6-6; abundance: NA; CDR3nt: TGTGCCAGCAGAGAGTCCAGCAATCAGCCCCAGCATTTT; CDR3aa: CASRESSNQPQHF
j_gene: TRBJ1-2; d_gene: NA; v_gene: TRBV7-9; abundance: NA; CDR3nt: TGTGCCAGCAGCGGTACGAGACGAGGAGAGAGCTACACCTTC; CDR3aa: CASSGTRRGESYTF
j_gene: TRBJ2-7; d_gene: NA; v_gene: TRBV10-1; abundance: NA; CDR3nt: TGCGCCAGCAGTGAGTCAGGACAAAGTCGATACTTC; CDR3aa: CASSESGQSRYF
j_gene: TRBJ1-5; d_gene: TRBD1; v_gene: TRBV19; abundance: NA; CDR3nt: TGTGCCAGTAGTGAAACAGGGGTTCAGCCCCAGCATTTT; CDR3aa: CASSETGVQPQHF
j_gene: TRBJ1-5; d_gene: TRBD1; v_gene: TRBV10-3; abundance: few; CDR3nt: TGTGCCATCAGTACCGGACAGGCGCACAATCAGCCCCAGCATTTT; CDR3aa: CAISTGQAHNQPQHF
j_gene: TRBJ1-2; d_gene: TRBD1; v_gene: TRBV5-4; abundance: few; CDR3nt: TGTGCCAGCAGCTCGACAGGGAACTATGGCTACACCTTC; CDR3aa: CASSSTGNYGYTF
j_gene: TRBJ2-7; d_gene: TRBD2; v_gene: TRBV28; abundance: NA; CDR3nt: TGTGCCAGCAGTTCGGGACTAGCGGCCTCCTACGAGCAGTACTTC; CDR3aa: CASSSGLAASYEQYF
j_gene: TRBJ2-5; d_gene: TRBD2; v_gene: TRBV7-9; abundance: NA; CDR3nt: TGTGCCAGCGGGAGGGCCGCCCAGGAGACCCAGTACTTC; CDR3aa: CASGRAAQETQYF
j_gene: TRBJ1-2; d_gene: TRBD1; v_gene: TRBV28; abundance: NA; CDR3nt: TGTGCCAGCAGTGGACCGGACAGGGAAGAGTATGGCTACACCTTC; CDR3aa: CASSGPDREEYGYTF